This is a list of T cell receptor beta chains from one sample in a study of CD8+CD57+ T cells in acquired aplastic anemia. MiXCR was run by TCRdb on the reads, yielding one entry per CDR3 protein. The data contain tens of thousands of distinct CDR3 sequences, roughly 72% of them singletons. Sequencing was done on a sample of sorted CD4+, CD8+, or CD8+CD57+ T cells (not recorded which) from PBMCs. The receptor source for this set is a human donor with aplastic anemia. Each CDR3 is given with its conserved first and last residue. Fields, in order: clone size, V gene, J gene, D gene, CDR3 DNA, CDR3 protein. D genes are given only for firm matches. Where a row states a size, it is once, few, many or the class of an expanded clone; other rows omit it.

>.|TRBV7-8|TRBJ2-5|.
TGTGCCAGCAGCCCCTTTGGGGTGCAGACCCAGTACTTC
CASSPFGVQTQYF
>few|TRBV10-3|TRBJ2-3|.
TGTGCCATCAGTGAGCAGGATACGCAGTATTTT
CAISEQDTQYF
>.|TRBV5-1|TRBJ2-7|TRBD1
TGCGCCGGACCGGGACAGGGGGACCACGAGCAGTACTTC
CAGPGQGDHEQYF
>.|TRBV6-1|TRBJ2-5|.
TGTGCCAGCAGTGAAGATCCAGGAGCCTACCAAGAGACCAAGTACTTC
CASSEDPGAYQETKYF
>.|TRBV19|TRBJ1-1|TRBD1
TGTGCCAGTAGTATACCGGGACAGGAAGCTTTCTTT
CASSIPGQEAFF
>.|TRBV2|TRBJ2-7|.
TGTGCCAGCCGAGAGCCGACCTCCCTTGTACCCCAGCAGTACTTC
CASREPTSLVPQQYF
>.|TRBV7-9|TRBJ2-5|.
TGTGCCAGCAGCTTAGTAGTGGGGGTGGAGACCCAGTACTTC
CASSLVVGVETQYF
>.|TRBV5-1|TRBJ2-7|TRBD2
TGCGCCAGCACCCCCGTGCTAGCGGGAGGGACCGAGCAGTACTTC
CASTPVLAGGTEQYF
>.|TRBV7-9|TRBJ2-5|.
TGTGCCAGCAGCTTGGATGAAGGCCGAGAGACCCAGTACTTC
CASSLDEGRETQYF
>.|TRBV2|TRBJ2-5|TRBD1
TGTGCCAGCAGGACTTGGGGACAGAGAGGAGAGACCCAGTACTTC
CASRTWGQRGETQYF
>.|TRBV2|TRBJ2-7|TRBD1
TGTGCCAGCAGTGAAGGGACAGGGAGCTACGAGCAGTACTTC
CASSEGTGSYEQYF
>.|TRBV10-3|TRBJ2-7|.
TGTGCCATCAGTGGGTCGATCGACTACGAGCAGTACTTC
CAISGSIDYEQYF
>few|TRBV25-1|TRBJ2-1|TRBD2
TGTGCCAGCAGTTTCTCAGCGGGAGATGGTAATGAGCAGTTCTTC
CASSFSAGDGNEQFF
>few|TRBV20-1|TRBJ2-7|TRBD1
TGCAGTGCTAGAGATGAGTTCCGGGACAGGTTACACGAGCAGTACTTC
CSARDEFRDRLHEQYF
>.|TRBV20-1|TRBJ2-5|TRBD2
TGCAGTGTGCGGGGGGGCCAAGAGACCCAGTACTTC
CSVRGGQETQYF